The source of this T cell receptor (beta chain) is a study of esophageal squamous cell carcinoma under preoperative chemotherapy. Study-level information: TCR repertoires were profiled from both peripheral blood T cells and tumor-infiltrating lymphocytes.

Study-wide results and limits: After chemotherapy, TCR diversity rose significantly in peripheral T cells but not in tumor-infiltrating lymphocytes.

TCRdb re-called the PCR reads through MiXCR, storing one row per CDR3 protein. The sample lists about 19,000 distinct CDR3 sequences, 46% seen once, with about 31% in the top ten. Note on this clonotype: The antigen remains unidentified.

Trimming took 3 bases from V and 5 from J; bases not matched to a gene: 2. The CDR3 contains 13 residues. Germline-derived CDR1 and CDR2 are MNHEY and SMNVEV (reference sequence). The time point here: after preoperative PTX-NDP chemotherapy. The TCR was taken from a human donor with esophageal squamous cell carcinoma. The donor label of this sample is uncertain. Sample collection occurred from a patient given preoperative chemotherapy. The genes are TRBV27 and TRBJ2-5; TRBD2 agrees at 8 bases. The CDR3 reads CASSFSGSETQYF. Here the CDR3 DNA reads TGTGCCAGCAGTTTCAGCGGGAGTGAGACCCAGTACTTC.